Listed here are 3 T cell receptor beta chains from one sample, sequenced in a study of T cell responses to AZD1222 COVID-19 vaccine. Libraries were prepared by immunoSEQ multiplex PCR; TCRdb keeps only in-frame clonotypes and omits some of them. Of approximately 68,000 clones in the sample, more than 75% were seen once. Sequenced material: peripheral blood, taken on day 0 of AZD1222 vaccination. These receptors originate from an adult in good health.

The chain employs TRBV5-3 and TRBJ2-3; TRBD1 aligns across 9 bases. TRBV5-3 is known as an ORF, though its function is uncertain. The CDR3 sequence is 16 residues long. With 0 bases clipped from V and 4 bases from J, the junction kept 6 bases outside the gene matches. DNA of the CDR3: TGTGCCAGAAGCTTGGCCAGGGACAGGGTATCAGATACGCAGTATTTT. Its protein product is CARSLARDRVSDTQYF.

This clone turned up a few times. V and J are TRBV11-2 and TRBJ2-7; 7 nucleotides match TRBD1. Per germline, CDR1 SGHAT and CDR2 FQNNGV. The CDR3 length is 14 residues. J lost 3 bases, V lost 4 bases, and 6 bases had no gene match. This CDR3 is CASSSTGPLYEQYF. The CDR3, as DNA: TGTGCCAGCAGCTCGACAGGGCCTCTCTACGAGCAGTACTTC. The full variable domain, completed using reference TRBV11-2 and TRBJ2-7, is EAGVAQSPRYKIIEKRQSVAFWCNPISGHATLYWYQQILGQGPKLLIQFQNNGVVDDSQLPKDRFSAERLKGVDSTLKIQPAKLEDSAVYLCASSSTGPLYEQYFGPGTRLTVT.

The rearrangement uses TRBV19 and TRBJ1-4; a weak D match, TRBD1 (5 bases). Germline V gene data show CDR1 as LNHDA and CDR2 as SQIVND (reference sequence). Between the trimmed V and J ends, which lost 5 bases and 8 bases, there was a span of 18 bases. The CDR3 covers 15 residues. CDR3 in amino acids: CASSPYRLGDEKLFF. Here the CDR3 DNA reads TGTGCCAGTAGTCCTTACAGGTTAGGCGACGAAAAACTGTTTTTT.